These 9 T cell receptor beta chains share one sample of origin, sequenced in a study of OX40 agonist ivuxolimab in advanced cancers. Data came from immunoSEQ multiplex PCR; TCRdb stores just in-frame clones and leaves some out. This repertoire shows about 46,000 clones, around nine tenths found once; its top ten account for around 10%. Here the sequenced sample was CD4+ or CD8+ T cells sorted from blood, taken in a trial of the OX40 agonist ivuxolimab. These receptors were obtained from an adult with an advanced solid tumor such as melanoma, head and neck, liver or kidney cancer.

A few counts support this clone. V and J are TRBV9 and TRBJ1-5; D is ambiguous. CDR3 length equals 14 residues. Germline V gives CDR1 SGDLS, CDR2 YYNGEE. Deletions cut 2 bases from V and 3 bases from J, with 9 bases between. CDR3 DNA: TGTGCCAGCAGCGTCGACGGCCTCAATCAGCCCCAGCATTTT. Residues: CASSVDGLNQPQHF. The variable domain in full, with the rest retrieved from reference TRBV9 and TRBJ1-5, is DSGVTQTPKHLITATGQRVTLRCSPRSGDLSVYWYQQSLDQGLQFLIQYYNGEERAKGNILERFSAQQFPDLHSELNLSSLELGDSALYFCASSVDGLNQPQHFGDGTRLSIL.

This chain uses TRBV6-1 with TRBJ2-7; 9 bases agree with TRBD2. Per the germline V gene, CDR1 is MNHNS and CDR2 is SASEGT. The V segment lost 2 bases and the J segment 0 bases; nucleotides outside the gene matches: 11. The CDR3 sequence is 18 residues long. CDR3 sequence: CASSEKLAGARNSYEQYF. CDR3 bases: TGTGCCAGCAGTGAAAAGTTAGCGGGGGCCCGCAACTCCTACGAGCAGTACTTC.

The V call is TRBV6-6, the J call TRBJ1-4, with 9 bases identical to TRBD1. Germline CDR1 reads MNHNY; CDR2 reads SVGAGI (reference sequence). V was clipped by 6 bases and J by 2 bases; unmatched bases: 4. The CDR3 consists of 15 residues. The CDR3 nucleotides read TGTGCCAGCAGACTACAGGGGGCCACTAATGAAAAACTGTTTTTT. Protein product: CASRLQGATNEKLFF.

This clone has just one count. The V gene is TRBV9, the J gene TRBJ1-6; 7 bases align to TRBD1. J gave up 2 bases and V 2 bases, and 4 bases lay outside the gene matches. The CDR3 extends over 16 amino acids. CDR1 SGDLS and CDR2 YYNGEE come from the germline V gene. The CDR3 DNA is TGTGCCAGCAGCGTGGGACAGAAAACCTATAATTCACCCCTCCACTTT. Amino acids: CASSVGQKTYNSPLHF.

As regards this clone: A junction end diverges from the germline sequence, so it may reflect a read error. Other DNA sequences in this sample translate to the same CDR3. V usage is TRBV27 and J usage is TRBJ1-5; D is unresolved. CDR1 and CDR2 from the germline V gene are MNHEY and SMNVEV (reference sequence). The CDR3 runs to 13 residues. The CDR3 region is CASSLDGYQPQHF. The CDR3 DNA follows: TGTGCTAGCAGTTTGGACGGTTATCAGCCCCAGCATTTT.

This chain connects TRBV7-2 to TRBJ2-5, with D perhaps TRBD2 (5 bases). Germline V CDR1 and CDR2: SGHTA, FQGNSA. Trimming took 2 bases from V and 2 from J, leaving 12 bases between them. The CDR3 covers 15 residues. The CDR3 region has the DNA TGTGCCAGCAGCTTAATTCTTCGGGGACAAGAGACCCAGTACTTC. This sequence encodes CASSLILRGQETQYF.

The chain employs TRBV7-9 and TRBJ2-6; 10 bases fit TRBD1. Germline V CDR1 and CDR2: SEHNR, FQNEAQ (reference sequence). The trim removed 5 bases at V and 11 bases at J, leaving 3 bases unmatched. This CDR3 is built from 13 residues. CDR3: CASSKGTGDVLTF. The CDR3 DNA sequence: TGTGCCAGCAGCAAAGGGACAGGGGACGTCCTGACTTTC.

This clone was found a few times. This sequence joins TRBV5-1 and TRBJ2-5, with 8 bases lining up with TRBD2. Germline V gene sequence: CDR1 SGHRS, CDR2 YFSETQ. This CDR3 has 15 residues. The V segment lost 4 bases and the J segment 3 bases; nucleotides outside the gene matches: 8. CDR3 sequence reads: CASSPRIAGKETQYF. In DNA form, the CDR3 reads TGCGCCAGCAGCCCCAGGATAGCGGGAAAAGAGACCCAGTACTTC.

This sequence joins TRBV4-3 and TRBJ1-5; D is unclear. CDR1 is LGHNA and CDR2 is YSLEER in the germline V gene. CDR3 length equals 15 residues. V was pared by 0 bases and J by 7 bases, with 13 bases between. The DNA of the CDR3 is TGCGCCAGCAGCCAAGATCTCGGAGGGATCCAGCCCCAGCATTTT. Protein: CASSQDLGGIQPQHF.